The 15 T cell receptor beta chains below all came from one sample that was sequenced in a study of control samples from healthy donors and cancer patients. Here immunoSEQ multiplex PCR was the method, and the copy in TCRdb shows in-frame clones only, minus some. The data show approximately 97,000 clones, around four fifths seen once. Sequenced material: blood. The source is a man aged 25 to 40 in good health.

This chain links TRBV11-2 with TRBJ1-2; no clear D gene. Germline CDR1 reads SGHAT; CDR2 reads FQNNGV. V lost 0 bases and J lost 4, with 12 bases in between. This CDR3 has 15 amino acids. The chain's CDR3 is CASSLERQRVYGYTF. The CDR3, as DNA: TGTGCCAGCAGCTTAGAGAGACAAAGAGTCTATGGCTACACCTTC.

The genes are TRBV9 and TRBJ1-4, with a possible D match to TRBD1 (6 bases). Germline V gene data show CDR1 as SGDLS and CDR2 as YYNGEE. The CDR3 length is 15 residues. The germline V and J ends were trimmed by 5 bases and 3 bases, with 14 bases remaining between them. The CDR3 is CASSQGQKANEKLFF. CDR3 sequence (DNA): TGTGCCAGCAGTCAAGGACAGAAGGCTAATGAAAAACTGTTTTTT. Full variable domain (missing parts from reference TRBV9 and TRBJ1-4): DSGVTQTPKHLITATGQRVTLRCSPRSGDLSVYWYQQSLDQGLQFLIQYYNGEERAKGNILERFSAQQFPDLHSELNLSSLELGDSALYFCASSQGQKANEKLFFGSGTQLSVL.

The chain combines TRBV28 with TRBJ1-4; a weak D match, TRBD1 (6 bases). Trimming took 5 bases from V and 8 from J, leaving 15 bases between them. The CDR3 has 14 amino acids. Germline V gene lookup returns CDR1 MDHEN and CDR2 SYDVKM. Here the CDR3 reads CASSRGGQGEKLFF. CDR3 nucleotide sequence: TGTGCCAGCAGTCGGGGGGGGCAAGGGGAAAAACTGTTTTTT.

The J gene is TRBJ2-1, the V gene TRBV30, with D possibly called TRBD1 or TRBD2 (5 bases each). Germline CDR1 GTSNPN, CDR2 SVGIG (reference sequence). The CDR3 is 15 residues long. Trimming took off 2 bases at V and 4 bases at J, with 15 bases between the two ends. In nucleotides, the CDR3 is TGTGCCTGGAGTTTTATTGGGGGTATATACAATGAGCAGTTCTTC. It specifies CAWSFIGGIYNEQFF.

The chain joins TRBV10-3 to TRBJ1-1; 7 nucleotides align to TRBD1. The germline gives CDR1 ENHRY, CDR2 SYGVKD. This CDR3 region has 13 residues. Trimming at V came to 5 bases and at J to 3 bases, leaving 3 bases not matched to a gene. The CDR3 spells CAISFTGDTEAFF. The CDR3 bases are TGTGCCATCAGTTTTACAGGGGACACTGAAGCTTTCTTT.

The chain joins TRBV27 to TRBJ2-1; no reliable D call. The germline gives CDR1 MNHEY, CDR2 SMNVEV (reference sequence). Trimming stripped 5 bases from V and 2 bases from J, with 7 bases between. This CDR3 region has 13 residues. The CDR3 DNA reads TGTGCCAGCAGTCCCGAGCCCTACAATGAGCAGTTCTTC. Translated, it gives CASSPEPYNEQFF.

This clone has only one observation. The chain has TRBV7-2 and TRBJ1-2, with D maybe TRBD1 (5 bases). From germline, CDR1 is SGHTA and CDR2 FQGNSA. The V end lost 2 bases, the J end lost 4 bases, and 14 bases lay between the germline ends. The CDR3 consists of 15 residues. CDR3 amino acids: CASSLTSQVLYGYTF. The CDR3 DNA sequence: TGTGCCAGCAGCTTAACATCACAGGTCCTCTATGGCTACACCTTC.

V gene TRBV7-9 combines with J gene TRBJ2-7; 7 bases are shared with TRBD2. Germline V CDR1 and CDR2: SEHNR, FQNEAQ (reference sequence). The CDR3 spans 14 residues. V was pared by 1 base and J by 7 bases, with 7 bases of the junction left unmatched. The chain's CDR3 is CASSLEGGAREQYF. The CDR3 nucleotides are TGTGCCAGCAGCTTAGAGGGAGGGGCCAGGGAGCAGTACTTC.

Ten or more counts support this clone. As DNA, the CDR3 is TGCGCCAGCAGCTTGGCCTCTAGCGGGGCCTCCGGGGAGACCCAGTACTTC. This sequence encodes CASSLASSGASGETQYF. The V gene is TRBV5-1, the J gene TRBJ2-5; 9 nucleotides match TRBD2. Germline loops: CDR1 SGHRS, CDR2 YFSETQ. This CDR3 has 17 amino acids. Trimming took 0 bases from V and 5 from J; bases not matched to a gene: 11.

V usage is TRBV11-2 and J usage is TRBJ2-3; D ambiguous. Trimming removed 2 bases at V and 4 bases at J, with 7 bases between. CDR3 length equals 13 residues. Germline V CDR1 and CDR2: SGHAT, FQNNGV. Written as DNA, the CDR3 is TGTGCCAGCAGCTTACTTCGAGCAGATACGCAGTATTTT. This encodes CASSLLRADTQYF.

To note about this clone: The junction departs from germline at one end; a sequencing error may be responsible. CDR3 bases: TGTGCCAGCAGCTTGCCCCTAGCGGGGGGGCCGTTGCACCGGGGAGCTGTTTTT. Its protein product is CASSLPLAGGPLHRGAVF. V gene TRBV5-6 combines with J gene TRBJ2-2, with 12 bases fitting TRBD2. CDR1 is SGHDT and CDR2 is YYEEEE in the germline V gene. The CDR3 length is 18 residues.

This rearrangement joins TRBV3-1 (or the pseudogene TRBV3-2) to TRBJ1-5; no firm D call. The CDR3 totals 13 residues. CDR1 is LGHDT, CDR2 YNNKEL, per germline (reference sequence). V was trimmed by 0 bases and J by 5 bases, leaving 5 bases between them. The CDR3 spells CASSQDIDQPQHF. The CDR3 DNA sequence: TGTGCCAGCAGCCAAGACATTGATCAGCCCCAGCATTTT.

The CDR3, as DNA: TGTGCCTGGAGTGCGGGTCTGGGAGGTGGCTACACCTTC. It specifies CAWSAGLGGGYTF. The chain combines TRBV30 with TRBJ1-2, with D hard to call. The ends were cut back, 1 base at V and 7 bases at J, with 13 bases in the middle. This CDR3 has 13 amino acids. Germline V lookup: CDR1 GTSNPN, CDR2 SVGIG (reference sequence).

The rearrangement uses TRBV27 and TRBJ2-1, with 10 bases fitting TRBD2. J gave up 12 bases and V 5 bases, and 10 bases lay outside the gene matches. Germline lookup yields CDR1 MNHEY and CDR2 SMNVEV (reference sequence). This CDR3 spans 14 amino acids. CDR3 region: CASSKAPRTSGQFF. The CDR3, as DNA: TGTGCCAGCAGTAAAGCGCCCCGGACTAGCGGGCAGTTCTTC.

The chain couples TRBV2 to TRBJ2-3; D might be TRBD1 (6 bases). V lost 3 bases, J lost 2 bases, and 9 bases lay in between. CDR3 length equals 14 residues. CDR1 is SNHLY and CDR2 is FYNNEI in the germline V gene. CDR3 bases: TGTGCCAGCAGTGACCGACAGGACACAGATACGCAGTATTTT. This codes for CASSDRQDTDTQYF.